The clone carrying this T cell receptor (beta chain) was seen at least ten times. Germline CDR1 and CDR2: MDHEN and SYDVKM. CDR3 length equals 17 residues. The ends were cut back, 5 bases at V and 6 bases at J, with 23 bases in the middle. Amplification of TCR beta CDR3 regions used RNA as the template. Researchers ran a first-round RT-PCR on the TCR CDR3 using the HTBI primer set. TCRdb processed the multiplex PCR reads anew with MiXCR; each CDR3 protein has one entry. The repertoire holds some 620,000 distinct CDR3 sequences, with around 15% as singletons. The data derive from a study of T cells in Graves' hyperthyroidism and ophthalmopathy. Diagnoses used clinical symptoms, serum thyroxine and TRAb, thyroid ultrasound and orbital computed tomography.

Sample: blood. This chain uses TRBV28 with TRBJ1-5; tentative D call: TRBD1 (5 bases). This sequence originates from a woman aged 25-40 years with Graves' hyperthyroidism. CDR3 in amino acids: CASSPVPPQGRGQPQHF. CDR3 DNA sequence: TGTGCCAGCAGTCCGGTCCCCCCTCAGGGAAGAGGTCAGCCCCAGCATTTT.